This is a list of T cell receptor beta chains from one sample in a study of T cell repertoires in cytomegalovirus infection. TCRdb independently ran MiXCR on the reads; one entry per CDR3 protein. The data contain around 340,000 distinct CDR3 sequences, 25% to 35% of them seen just once; the ten biggest clones take up 20%. Their specific antigens are unknown. The sample here was cultured PBMCs, taken from culture after CMV antigen stimulation. The receptors were sampled from a human donor in good health (CMV status not recorded). Some clones in this sample may be carry-over from other donors' samples. CDR3s include the opening cysteine and the closing phenylalanine or tryptophan. Fields, in order: D gene, V gene, J gene, clone size, CDR3 protein. D genes are given only for firm matches. The size entry is marked missing in some rows and otherwise reads once, few, many or a size class.

D gene: TRBD1; V gene: TRBV30; J gene: TRBJ1-6; clone size: few; CDR3 protein: CAWSPGQGNSPLHF
D gene: NA; V gene: TRBV7-2; J gene: TRBJ2-7; clone size: NA; CDR3 protein: CASSSRPDSYEQYF
D gene: NA; V gene: TRBV4-1; J gene: TRBJ1-5; clone size: NA; CDR3 protein: CASSQDSDQPQHF
D gene: TRBD1; V gene: TRBV27; J gene: TRBJ2-4; clone size: NA; CDR3 protein: CASSGGGQGPQNIQYF
D gene: TRBD1; V gene: TRBV5-4; J gene: TRBJ2-4; clone size: few; CDR3 protein: CASSLGDRNIQYF
D gene: TRBD1; V gene: TRBV10-3; J gene: TRBJ2-1; clone size: NA; CDR3 protein: CAISSPTHRGNEQFF
D gene: NA; V gene: TRBV7-9; J gene: TRBJ2-7; clone size: NA; CDR3 protein: CASSNDRFVSTEQYF
D gene: TRBD1; V gene: TRBV7-6; J gene: TRBJ1-2; clone size: many; CDR3 protein: CASSLGGTGINYGYTF
D gene: TRBD1; V gene: TRBV7-2; J gene: TRBJ1-2; clone size: NA; CDR3 protein: CASSPTSTGYYGYTF
D gene: NA; V gene: TRBV4-2; J gene: TRBJ1-5; clone size: few; CDR3 protein: CASSQVNQGNQPQHF
D gene: NA; V gene: TRBV27; J gene: TRBJ2-7; clone size: NA; CDR3 protein: CASTLKALPQDPYEQYF
D gene: NA; V gene: TRBV5-6; J gene: TRBJ2-2; clone size: NA; CDR3 protein: CASSPGKNTGELFF
D gene: NA; V gene: TRBV20-1; J gene: TRBJ1-1; clone size: many; CDR3 protein: CSARRRTRFTLMNTEAFF
D gene: TRBD2; V gene: TRBV30; J gene: TRBJ2-5; clone size: NA; CDR3 protein: CAWSVQLVLAGDQETQYF
D gene: NA; V gene: TRBV4-1; J gene: TRBJ2-4; clone size: NA; CDR3 protein: CASSTGAGREENIQYF